Following are 2 T cell receptor beta chains from one sample sequenced in a study of liver allograft versus peripheral blood T cells. For the study at large: Intrahepatic T cell receptor repertoires from transplanted livers were compared against repertoires in recipients' peripheral blood.

TCRdb fed the reads into MiXCR, producing one record per CDR3 protein. The sample lists about 3,500 distinct CDR3 sequences; about 14% were seen once. The receptors were sampled from a human patient who had a liver transplant. Some T cells may be provided by the graft donor.

This clonotype is large within its sample. CDR3 residues: CASSPRGKNTEAFF. The DNA of the CDR3 is TGTGCCAGCTCACCGCGGGGTAAGAACACTGAAGCTTTCTTT. The V call is TRBV18, the J call TRBJ1-1; the D is unclear. V lost 3 bases and J 1 base, leaving 9 bases between the germline ends. The V gene's germline CDR1 is KGHSH and CDR2 LQKENI. CDR3 length equals 14 residues.

By sample fraction, this clonotype is medium-sized (0.01 to 0.1%). The rearrangement uses TRBV7-9 and TRBJ1-2, with TRBD1 matching over 7 bases. J gave up 6 bases and V 0 bases, and 1 base lay outside the gene matches. Germline V gene data show CDR1 as SEHNR and CDR2 as FQNEAQ (reference sequence). CDR3 length: 13 residues. The CDR3 coding sequence is TGTGCCAGCAGCTTAGCCCAGGGGGATGGCTACACCTTC. This sequence encodes CASSLAQGDGYTF.